This TCR beta chain derives from a study of blood T cell repertoires in COVID-19. The protocol was immunoSEQ multiplex PCR, while the TCRdb copy is restricted to in-frame clones and leaves out a portion. The sample yields hundreds of thousands of clones, 70% to 85% seen once. The CDR3 runs to 16 residues. CDR1 and CDR2 from the germline V gene are MDHEN and SYDVKM. V was trimmed by 5 bases and J by 0 bases, leaving 13 bases between them. This chain links TRBV28 with TRBJ1-4; D is possibly TRBD1 (5 bases). Sequences were obtained from peripheral blood. The TCR comes from a woman of 80 years or more with acute or convalescent COVID-19. Here the CDR3 reads CASSPMGGATNEKLFF. CDR3 in DNA: TGTGCCAGCAGTCCAATGGGGGGGGCAACTAATGAAAAACTGTTTTTT. Together with reference TRBV28 and TRBJ1-4, the CDR3 gives the full variable domain: DVKVTQSSRYLVKRTGEKVFLECVQDMDHENMFWYRQDPGLGLRLIYFSYDVKMKEKGDIPEGYSVSREKKERFSLILESASTNQTSMYLCASSPMGGATNEKLFFGSGTQLSVL.